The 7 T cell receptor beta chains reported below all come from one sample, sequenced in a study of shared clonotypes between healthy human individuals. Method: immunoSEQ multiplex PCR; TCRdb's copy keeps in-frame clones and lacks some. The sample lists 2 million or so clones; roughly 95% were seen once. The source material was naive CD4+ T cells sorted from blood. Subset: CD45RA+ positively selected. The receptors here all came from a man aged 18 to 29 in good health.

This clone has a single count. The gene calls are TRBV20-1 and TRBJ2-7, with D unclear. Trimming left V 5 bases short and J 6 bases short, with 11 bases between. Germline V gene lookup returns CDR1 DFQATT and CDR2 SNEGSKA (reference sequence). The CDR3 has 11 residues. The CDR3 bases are TGCAGTGCTCCCATTGGGCGCGAGCAGTACTTC. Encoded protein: CSAPIGREQYF.

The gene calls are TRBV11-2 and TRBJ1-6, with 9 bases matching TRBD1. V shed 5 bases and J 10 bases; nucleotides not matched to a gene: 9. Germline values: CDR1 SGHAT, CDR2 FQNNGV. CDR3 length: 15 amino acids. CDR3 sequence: CASSPEDRGPSPLHF. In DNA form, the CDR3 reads TGTGCCAGCAGCCCAGAGGACAGGGGTCCCTCACCCCTCCACTTT.

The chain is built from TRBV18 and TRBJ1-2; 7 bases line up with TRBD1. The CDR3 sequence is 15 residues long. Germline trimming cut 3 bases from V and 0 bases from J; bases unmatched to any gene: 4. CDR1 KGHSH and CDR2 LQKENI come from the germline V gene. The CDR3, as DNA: TGTGCCAGCTCACCTTCAGGGGGTACTAACTATGGCTACACCTTC. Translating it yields CASSPSGGTNYGYTF. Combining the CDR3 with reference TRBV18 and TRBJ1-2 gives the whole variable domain NAGVMQNPRHLVRRRGQEARLRCSPMKGHSHVYWYRQLPEEGLKFMVYLQKENIIDESGMPKERFSAEFPKEGPSILRIQQVVRGDSAAYFCASSPSGGTNYGYTFGSGTRLTVV.

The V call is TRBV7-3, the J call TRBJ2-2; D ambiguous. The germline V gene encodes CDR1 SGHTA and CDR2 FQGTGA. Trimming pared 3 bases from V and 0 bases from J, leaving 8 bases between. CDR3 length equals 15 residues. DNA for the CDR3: TGTGCCAGCAGCTTGGACCCAGCGAACACCGGGGAGCTGTTTTTT. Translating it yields CASSLDPANTGELFF. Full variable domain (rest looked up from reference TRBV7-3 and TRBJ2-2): GAGVSQTPSNKVTEKGKYVELRCDPISGHTALYWYRQSLGQGPEFLIYFQGTGAADDSGLPNDRFFAVRPEGSVSTLKIQRTERGDSAVYLCASSLDPANTGELFFGEGSRLTVL.

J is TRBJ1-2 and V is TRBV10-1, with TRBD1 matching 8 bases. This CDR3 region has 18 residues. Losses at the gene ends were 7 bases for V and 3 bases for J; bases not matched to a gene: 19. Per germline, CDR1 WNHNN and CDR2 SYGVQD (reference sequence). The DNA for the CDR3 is TGCGCCAGCAAAGGGCCCCGAATAAACAGGGGGAGGGACTATGGCTACACCTTC. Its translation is CASKGPRINRGRDYGYTF.

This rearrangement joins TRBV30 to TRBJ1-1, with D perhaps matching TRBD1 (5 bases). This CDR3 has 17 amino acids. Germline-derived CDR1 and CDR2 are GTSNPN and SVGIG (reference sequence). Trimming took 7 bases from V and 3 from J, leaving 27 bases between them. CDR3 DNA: TGTGCCTCGACTAAAGCGGGGACCCCCTATCGGGACACTGAAGCTTTCTTT. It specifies CASTKAGTPYRDTEAFF.

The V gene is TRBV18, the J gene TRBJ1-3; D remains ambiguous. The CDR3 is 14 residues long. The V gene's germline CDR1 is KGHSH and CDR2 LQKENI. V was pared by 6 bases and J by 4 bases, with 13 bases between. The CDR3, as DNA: TGTGCCAGCTCCCACCGCAGTTCAGGAAACACCATATATTTT. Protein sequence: CASSHRSSGNTIYF.